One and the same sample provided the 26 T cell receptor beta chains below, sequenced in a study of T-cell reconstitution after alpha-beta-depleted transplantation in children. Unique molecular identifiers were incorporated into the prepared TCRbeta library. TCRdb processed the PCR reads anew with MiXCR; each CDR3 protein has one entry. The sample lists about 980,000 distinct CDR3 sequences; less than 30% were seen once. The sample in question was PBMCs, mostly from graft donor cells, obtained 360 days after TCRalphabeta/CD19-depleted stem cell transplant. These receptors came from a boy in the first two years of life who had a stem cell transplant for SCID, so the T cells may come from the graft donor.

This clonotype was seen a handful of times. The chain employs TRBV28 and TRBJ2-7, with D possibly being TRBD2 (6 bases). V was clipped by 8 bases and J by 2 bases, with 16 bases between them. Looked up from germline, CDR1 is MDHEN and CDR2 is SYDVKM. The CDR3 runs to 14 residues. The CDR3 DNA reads TGTGCCAGCGGGATCTGGGGGGTAGCCTACGAGCAGTACTTC. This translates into CASGIWGVAYEQYF.

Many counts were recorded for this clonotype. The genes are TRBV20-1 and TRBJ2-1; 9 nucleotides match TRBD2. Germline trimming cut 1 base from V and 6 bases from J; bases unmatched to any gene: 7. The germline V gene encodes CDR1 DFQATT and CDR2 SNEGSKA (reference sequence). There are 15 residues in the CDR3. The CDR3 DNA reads TGCAGTGCTAGAGGCTTCGGCGGGGGGGGCAATGAGCAGTTCTTC. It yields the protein CSARGFGGGGNEQFF.

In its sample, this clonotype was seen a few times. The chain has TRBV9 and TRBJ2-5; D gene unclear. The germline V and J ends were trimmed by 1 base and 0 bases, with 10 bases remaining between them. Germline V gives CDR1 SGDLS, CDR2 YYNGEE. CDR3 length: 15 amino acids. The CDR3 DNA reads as TGTGCCAGCAGCGTATCAGGACGGGACCAAGAGACCCAGTACTTC. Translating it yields CASSVSGRDQETQYF.

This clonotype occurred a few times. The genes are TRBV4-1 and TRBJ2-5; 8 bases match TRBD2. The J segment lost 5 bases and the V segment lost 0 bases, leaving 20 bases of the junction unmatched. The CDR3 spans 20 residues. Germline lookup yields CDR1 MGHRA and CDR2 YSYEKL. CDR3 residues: CASSQDPKVQRGRLEETQYF. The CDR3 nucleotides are TGCGCCAGCAGCCAAGACCCCAAAGTCCAGCGGGGGCGATTAGAGGAGACCCAGTACTTC.

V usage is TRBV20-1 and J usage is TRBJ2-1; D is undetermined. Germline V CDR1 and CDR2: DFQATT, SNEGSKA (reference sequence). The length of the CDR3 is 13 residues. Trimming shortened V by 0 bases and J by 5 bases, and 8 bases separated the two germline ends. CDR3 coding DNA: TGCAGTGCTAGAGACGGATATAACAATGAGCAGTTCTTC. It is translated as CSARDGYNNEQFF.

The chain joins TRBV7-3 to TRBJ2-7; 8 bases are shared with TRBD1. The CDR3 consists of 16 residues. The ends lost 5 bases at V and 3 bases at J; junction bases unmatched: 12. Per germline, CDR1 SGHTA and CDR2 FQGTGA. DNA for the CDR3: TGTGCCAGCAGCCTCAGAGTCGGGACAGGAAACTACGAGCAGTACTTC. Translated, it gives CASSLRVGTGNYEQYF.

This CDR3 is CAISVAVLNTGELFF. As DNA, the CDR3 is TGTGCCATCAGTGTGGCCGTTTTGAACACCGGGGAGCTGTTTTTT. This chain links TRBV10-3 with TRBJ2-2; D gene unclear. CDR1 is ENHRY and CDR2 is SYGVKD in the germline V gene. The CDR3 sequence is 15 residues long. V gave up 4 bases and J gave up 1 base, with 10 bases separating them.

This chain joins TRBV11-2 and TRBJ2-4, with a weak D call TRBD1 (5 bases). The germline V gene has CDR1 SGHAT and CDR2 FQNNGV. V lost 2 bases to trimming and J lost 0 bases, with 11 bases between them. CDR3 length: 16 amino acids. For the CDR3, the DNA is TGTGCCAGCAGCTTATCGTTAACAGGAGCCAAAAACATTCAGTACTTC. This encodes CASSLSLTGAKNIQYF. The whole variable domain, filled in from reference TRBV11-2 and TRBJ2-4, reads EAGVAQSPRYKIIEKRQSVAFWCNPISGHATLYWYQQILGQGPKLLIQFQNNGVVDDSQLPKDRFSAERLKGVDSTLKIQPAKLEDSAVYLCASSLSLTGAKNIQYFGAGTRLSVL.

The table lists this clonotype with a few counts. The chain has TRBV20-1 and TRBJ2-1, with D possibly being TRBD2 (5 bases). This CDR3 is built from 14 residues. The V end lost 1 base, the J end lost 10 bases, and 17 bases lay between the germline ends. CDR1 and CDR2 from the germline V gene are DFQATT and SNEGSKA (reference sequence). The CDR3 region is CSARGLAIPTEQFF. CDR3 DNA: TGCAGTGCTAGAGGGCTAGCCATCCCAACCGAGCAGTTCTTC.

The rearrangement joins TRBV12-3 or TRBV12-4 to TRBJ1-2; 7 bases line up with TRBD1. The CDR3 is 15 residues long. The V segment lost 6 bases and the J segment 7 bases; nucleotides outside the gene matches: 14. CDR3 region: CASSTASSTGLGYTF. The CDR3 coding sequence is TGTGCCAGCAGCACGGCTTCTTCGACAGGGCTTGGCTACACCTTC.

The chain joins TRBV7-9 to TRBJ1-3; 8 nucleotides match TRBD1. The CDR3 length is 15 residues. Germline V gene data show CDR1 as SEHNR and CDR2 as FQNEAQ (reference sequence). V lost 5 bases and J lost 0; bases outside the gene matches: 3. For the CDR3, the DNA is TGTGCCAGCAGCCGGACAGGGAACTCTGGAAACACCATATATTTT. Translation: CASSRTGNSGNTIYF. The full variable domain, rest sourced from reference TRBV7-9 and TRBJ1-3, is DTGVSQNPRHKITKRGQNVTFRCDPISEHNRLYWYRQTLGQGPEFLTYFQNEAQLEKSRLLSDRFSAERPKGSFSTLEIQRTEQGDSAMYLCASSRTGNSGNTIYFGEGSWLTVV.

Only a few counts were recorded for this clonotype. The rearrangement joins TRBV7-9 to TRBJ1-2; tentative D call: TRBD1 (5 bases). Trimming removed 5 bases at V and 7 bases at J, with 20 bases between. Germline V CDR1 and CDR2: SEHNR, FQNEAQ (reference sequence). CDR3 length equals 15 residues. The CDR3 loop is CASSPPVSTVSGYTF. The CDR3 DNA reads TGTGCCAGCAGCCCTCCAGTTTCGACAGTTAGTGGCTACACCTTC.

The CDR3 spells CASSPGYSDTQYF. The CDR3 bases are TGCGCCAGCAGCCCGGGGTATTCGGATACGCAGTATTTT. This chain links TRBV5-1 with TRBJ2-3; possibly TRBD2 for D (5 bases). The CDR3 runs to 13 residues. Trimming took off 4 bases at V and 6 bases at J, with 12 bases between the two ends. Germline V gene lookup returns CDR1 SGHRS and CDR2 YFSETQ.

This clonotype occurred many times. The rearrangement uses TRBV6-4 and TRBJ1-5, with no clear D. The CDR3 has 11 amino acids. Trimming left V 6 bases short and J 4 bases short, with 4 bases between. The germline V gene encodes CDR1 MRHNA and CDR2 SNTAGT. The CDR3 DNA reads TGTGCCAGCAGACCGAATCAGCCCCAGCATTTT. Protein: CASRPNQPQHF.

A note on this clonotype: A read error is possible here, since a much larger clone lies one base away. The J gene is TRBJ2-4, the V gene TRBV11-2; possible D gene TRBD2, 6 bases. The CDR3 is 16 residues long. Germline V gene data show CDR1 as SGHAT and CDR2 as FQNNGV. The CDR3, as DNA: TGTGCCAGCAGCGGGACGACTAGTACCGGCAAATACATTCAGTACTTC. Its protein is CASSGTTSTGKYIQYF.

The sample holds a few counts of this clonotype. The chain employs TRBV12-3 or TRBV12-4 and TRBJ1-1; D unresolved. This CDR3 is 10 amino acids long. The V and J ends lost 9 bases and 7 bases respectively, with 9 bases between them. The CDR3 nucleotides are TGTGCCAGGAACGCGGATGAAGCTTTCTTT. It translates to CARNADEAFF.

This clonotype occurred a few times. The CDR3 loop is CASRSDRVAGELFF. The CDR3 DNA follows: TGTGCCAGCAGGTCCGACAGGGTGGCCGGGGAGCTGTTTTTT. The J gene is TRBJ2-2, the V gene TRBV28, with TRBD1 matching over 7 bases. J was trimmed by 6 bases and V by 6 bases; bases with no gene match: 7. The length of the CDR3 is 14 residues. CDR1 and CDR2 from the germline V gene are MDHEN and SYDVKM. The variable domain in full, with the rest retrieved from reference TRBV28 and TRBJ2-2, is DVKVTQSSRYLVKRTGEKVFLECVQDMDHENMFWYRQDPGLGLRLIYFSYDVKMKEKGDIPEGYSVSREKKERFSLILESASTNQTSMYLCASRSDRVAGELFFGEGSRLTVL.

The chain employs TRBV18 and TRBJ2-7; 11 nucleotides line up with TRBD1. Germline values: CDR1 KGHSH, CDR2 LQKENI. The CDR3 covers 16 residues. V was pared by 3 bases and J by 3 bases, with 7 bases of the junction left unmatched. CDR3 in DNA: TGTGCCAGCTCACCCGACAGGACAGGGGGCCTCTACGAGCAGTACTTC. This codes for CASSPDRTGGLYEQYF. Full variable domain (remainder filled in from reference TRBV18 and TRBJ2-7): NAGVMQNPRHLVRRRGQEARLRCSPMKGHSHVYWYRQLPEEGLKFMVYLQKENIIDESGMPKERFSAEFPKEGPSILRIQQVVRGDSAAYFCASSPDRTGGLYEQYFGPGTRLTVT.

CDR3 coding DNA: TGCGCCAGCAGCCGCCCCGTCGGGACCCTCGGAGAGACCCAGTACTTC. It specifies CASSRPVGTLGETQYF. The rearrangement uses TRBV5-1 and TRBJ2-5; D possibly uses TRBD1 or TRBD2 (5 bases each). The V end lost 4 bases, the J end lost 4 bases, and 20 bases lay between the germline ends. CDR1 and CDR2 from the germline V gene are SGHRS and YFSETQ. CDR3 size: 16 residues.

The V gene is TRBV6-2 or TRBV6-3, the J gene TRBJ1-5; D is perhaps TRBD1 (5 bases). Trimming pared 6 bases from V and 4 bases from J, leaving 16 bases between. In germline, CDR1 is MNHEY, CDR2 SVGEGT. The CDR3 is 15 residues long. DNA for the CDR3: TGTGCCAGCAGCTCTCCGGGACCCGGGAATCAGCCCCAGCATTTT. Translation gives CASSSPGPGNQPQHF.

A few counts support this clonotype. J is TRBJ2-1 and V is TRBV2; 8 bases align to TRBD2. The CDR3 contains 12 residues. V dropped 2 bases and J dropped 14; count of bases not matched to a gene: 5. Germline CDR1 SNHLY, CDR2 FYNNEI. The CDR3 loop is CASSERFGGEFF. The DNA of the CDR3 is TGTGCCAGCAGTGAACGGTTCGGGGGGGAGTTCTTC. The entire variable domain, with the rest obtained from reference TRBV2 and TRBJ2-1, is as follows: EPEVTQTPSHQVTQMGQEVILRCVPISNHLYFYWYRQILGQKVEFLVSFYNNEISEKSEIFDDQFSVERPDGSNFTLKIRSTKLEDSAMYFCASSERFGGEFFGPGTRLTVL.

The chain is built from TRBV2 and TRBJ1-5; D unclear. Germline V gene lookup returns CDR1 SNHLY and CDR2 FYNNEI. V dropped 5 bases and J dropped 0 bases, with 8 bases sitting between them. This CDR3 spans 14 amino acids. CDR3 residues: CASSTINSNQPQHF. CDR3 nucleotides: TGTGCCAGCAGTACGATAAATAGCAATCAGCCCCAGCATTTT.

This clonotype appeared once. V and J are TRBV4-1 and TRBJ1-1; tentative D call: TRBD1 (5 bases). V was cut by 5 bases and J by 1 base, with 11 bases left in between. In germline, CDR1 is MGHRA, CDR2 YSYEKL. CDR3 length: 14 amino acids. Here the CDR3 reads CASSYGGENTEAFF. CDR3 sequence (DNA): TGCGCCAGCAGCTACGGGGGGGAGAACACTGAAGCTTTCTTT.

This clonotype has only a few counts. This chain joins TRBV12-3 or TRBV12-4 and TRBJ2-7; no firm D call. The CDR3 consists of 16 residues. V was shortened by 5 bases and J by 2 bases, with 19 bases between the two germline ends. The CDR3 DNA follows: TGTGCCAGCAGTCCCCTTCGAAGAGCCTCGACCTACGAGCAGTACTTC. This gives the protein CASSPLRRASTYEQYF.

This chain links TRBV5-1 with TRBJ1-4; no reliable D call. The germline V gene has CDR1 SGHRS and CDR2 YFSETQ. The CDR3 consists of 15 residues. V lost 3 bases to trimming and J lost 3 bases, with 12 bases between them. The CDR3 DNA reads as TGCGCCAGCAGCTCCTACCGAGGGTCTAATGAAAAACTGTTTTTT. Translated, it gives CASSSYRGSNEKLFF.

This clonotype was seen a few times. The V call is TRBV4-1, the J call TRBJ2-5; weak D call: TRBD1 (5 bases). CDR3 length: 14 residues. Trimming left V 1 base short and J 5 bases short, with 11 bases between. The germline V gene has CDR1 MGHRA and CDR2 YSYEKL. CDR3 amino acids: CASSQGDSPETQYF. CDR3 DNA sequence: TGCGCCAGCAGCCAAGGAGACAGTCCGGAGACCCAGTACTTC.